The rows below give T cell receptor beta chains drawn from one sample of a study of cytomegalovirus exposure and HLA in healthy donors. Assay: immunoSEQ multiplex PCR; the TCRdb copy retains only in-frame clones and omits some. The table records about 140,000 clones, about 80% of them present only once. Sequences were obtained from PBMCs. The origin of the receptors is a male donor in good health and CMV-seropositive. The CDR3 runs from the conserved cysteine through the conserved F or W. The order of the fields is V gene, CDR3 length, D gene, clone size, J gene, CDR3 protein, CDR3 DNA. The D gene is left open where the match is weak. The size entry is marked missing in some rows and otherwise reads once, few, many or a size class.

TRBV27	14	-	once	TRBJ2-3	CASSYLTITDTQYF	TGTGCCAGCAGTTACCTGACAATCACAGATACGCAGTATTTT
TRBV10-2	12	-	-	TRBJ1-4	CASQSLGEKLFF	TGCGCCAGTCAAAGCCTCGGTGAAAAACTGTTTTTT
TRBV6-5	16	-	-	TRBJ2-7	CASSYSKARRAYEQYF	TGTGCCAGCAGTTACTCGAAGGCCAGGCGGGCCTACGAGCAGTACTTC
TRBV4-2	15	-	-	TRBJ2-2	CASSPLGQFTGELFF	TGTGCCAGCAGCCCGCTAGGACAGTTCACCGGGGAGCTGTTTTTT
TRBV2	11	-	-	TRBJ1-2	CASRADYGYTF	TGTGCCAGCAGGGCGGACTATGGCTACACCTTC
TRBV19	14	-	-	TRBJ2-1	CASSIAVPGNEQFF	TGTGCCAGTAGTATAGCAGTACCGGGGAATGAGCAGTTCTTC
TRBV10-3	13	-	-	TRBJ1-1	CAILGGARGEAFF	TGTGCCATCCTCGGGGGGGCGAGGGGGGAAGCTTTCTTT
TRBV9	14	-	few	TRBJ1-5	CASSGEQFNQPQHF	TGTGCCAGCAGCGGTGAACAGTTCAATCAGCCCCAGCATTTT
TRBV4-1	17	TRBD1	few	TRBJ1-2	CASSLSGTGANFYGYTF	TGCGCCAGCAGCCTCTCCGGGACAGGGGCAAATTTTTATGGCTACACCTTC
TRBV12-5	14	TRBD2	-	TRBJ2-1	CASSQAGGYNEQFF	TGTGCTAGTTCGCAGGCGGGAGGGTACAATGAGCAGTTCTTC
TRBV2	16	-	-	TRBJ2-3	CASSEAPSSVADTQYF	TGTGCCAGCAGTGAAGCCCCTAGCAGTGTGGCAGATACGCAGTATTTT
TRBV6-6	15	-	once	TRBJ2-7	CASSYARGSPYEQYF	TGTGCCAGCAGTTACGCAAGGGGTTCCCCCTACGAGCAGTACTTC
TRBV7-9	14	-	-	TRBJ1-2	CSSSLEVNWGGYTF	TGTTCCAGCAGCTTAGAGGTCAACTGGGGCGGCTACACCTTC
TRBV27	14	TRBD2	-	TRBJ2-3	CASSNGRGTDTQYF	TGTGCCAGCAGTAACGGGAGGGGAACAGATACGCAGTATTTT
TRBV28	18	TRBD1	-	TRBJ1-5	CASSRTGTGDLSNQPQHF	TGTGCCAGCAGTAGAACCGGGACAGGGGACCTTAGCAATCAGCCCCAGCATTTT
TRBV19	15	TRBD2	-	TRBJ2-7	CASSIKGLAGYEQYF	TGTGCCAGTAGTATTAAGGGACTAGCGGGCTACGAGCAGTACTTC
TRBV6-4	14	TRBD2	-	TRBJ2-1	CASSLAGGGNEQFF	TGTGCCAGCAGTTTAGCGGGAGGTGGCAATGAGCAGTTCTTC
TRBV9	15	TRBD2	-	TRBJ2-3	CASSVSGGSTDTQYF	TGTGCCAGCAGCGTCAGCGGGGGTAGCACAGATACGCAGTATTTT
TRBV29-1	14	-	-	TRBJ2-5	CSVEWAGDEETQYF	TGCAGCGTTGAATGGGCAGGGGACGAAGAGACCCAGTACTTC
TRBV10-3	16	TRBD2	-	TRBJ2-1	CAISLTGTSSYNEQFF	TGTGCCATCAGTCTGACCGGGACTAGTTCCTACAATGAGCAGTTCTTC
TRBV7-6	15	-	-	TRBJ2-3	CASSLRGREPDTQYF	TGTGCCAGCAGCTTAAGAGGACGGGAGCCAGATACGCAGTATTTT
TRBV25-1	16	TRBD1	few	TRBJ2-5	CASSEVTGEYQETQYF	TGTGCCAGCAGTGAAGTAACAGGGGAGTACCAAGAGACCCAGTACTTC
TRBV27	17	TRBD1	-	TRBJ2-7	CASSSSFGTGASYEQYF	TGTGCCAGCAGTTCGTCTTTTGGGACAGGGGCCTCCTACGAGCAGTACTTC
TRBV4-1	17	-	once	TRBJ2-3	CASSTHRGVKLTDTQYF	TGCGCCAGCAGCACTCACCGCGGGGTAAAGCTCACAGATACGCAGTATTTT
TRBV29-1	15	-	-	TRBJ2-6	CSVEGSEAGANVLTF	TGCAGCGTTGAGGGTTCAGAGGCGGGGGCCAACGTCCTGACTTTC
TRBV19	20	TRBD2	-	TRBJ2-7	CASSIRGRGTSGGAFYEQYF	TGTGCCAGTAGTATCCGAGGGCGGGGGACTAGCGGGGGGGCCTTCTACGAGCAGTACTTC
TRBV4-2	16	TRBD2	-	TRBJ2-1	CASSVTSGGAPFEQFF	TGTGCCAGCAGCGTAACTAGCGGGGGGGCCCCTTTTGAGCAGTTCTTC
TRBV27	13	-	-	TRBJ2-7	CASGLGGSYEQYF	TGTGCCAGCGGACTAGGGGGCTCCTACGAGCAGTACTTC
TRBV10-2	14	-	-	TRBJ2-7	CASSERASEYEQYF	TGCGCCAGCAGTGAGAGGGCTAGCGAGTACGAGCAGTACTTC
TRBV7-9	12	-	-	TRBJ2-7	CASSTDLPVQYF	TGTGCCAGCAGCACGGACTTGCCGGTGCAGTACTTC
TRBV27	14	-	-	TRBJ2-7	CASSIQGLSYEQYF	TGTGCCAGCAGTATTCAGGGGCTTTCCTACGAGCAGTACTTC
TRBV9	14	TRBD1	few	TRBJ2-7	CASSVEGTAYEQYF	TGTGCCAGCAGCGTAGAAGGGACAGCCTACGAGCAGTACTTC
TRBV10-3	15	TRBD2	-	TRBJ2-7	CAISERSGLLYEQYF	TGTGCCATCAGTGAGCGCTCGGGACTACTATACGAGCAGTACTTC
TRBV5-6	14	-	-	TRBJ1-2	CASSLAGTNYGYTF	TGTGCCAGCAGCTTGGCCGGGACAAACTATGGCTACACCTTC
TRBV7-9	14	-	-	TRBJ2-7	CSSSGTRRVYEQYF	TGTTCCAGCAGCGGTACACGGCGGGTCTACGAGCAGTACTTC
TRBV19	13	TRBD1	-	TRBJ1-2	CASDHGTGYGYTF	TGTGCCAGCGACCATGGGACAGGGTATGGCTACACCTTC
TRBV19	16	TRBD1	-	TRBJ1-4	CASSTSRGRYEEKLFF	TGTGCCAGTAGTACGAGCAGGGGGCGATATGAAGAAAAACTGTTTTTT
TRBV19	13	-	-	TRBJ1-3	CASSMGAGNTIYF	TGTGCCAGTAGTATGGGAGCTGGAAACACCATATATTTT
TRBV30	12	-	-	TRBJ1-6	CAWRVYLSPLHF	TGTGCCTGGAGAGTCTACCTTTCACCCCTCCACTTT
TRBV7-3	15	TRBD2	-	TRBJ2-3	CASSLLAGAGDTQYF	TGTGCCAGCAGCCTGCTAGCGGGAGCGGGAGATACGCAGTATTTT
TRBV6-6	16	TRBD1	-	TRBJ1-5	CASSYALTGFDGPQHF	TGTGCCAGCAGTTACGCACTGACAGGGTTCGATGGGCCCCAGCATTTT
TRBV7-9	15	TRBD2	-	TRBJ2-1	CASSQPGLVYNEQFF	TGTGCCAGCAGTCAACCGGGACTAGTATACAATGAGCAGTTCTTC
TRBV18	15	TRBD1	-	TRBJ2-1	CASSEIRQGGNEQFF	TGTGCCAGCTCAGAAATTCGACAGGGGGGCAATGAGCAGTTCTTC